This T cell receptor beta chain was profiled in a study of identical twins. Points from the study as a whole: For out-of-frame alpha sequences shared by twins, low generation probability was in excess. Clonotypes of the beta chain that were abundant in cord blood carried fewer insertions (memory repertoires showed none). Twins showed weaker excess sharing in their beta out-of-frame sequences.

Template switching introduced a universal primer site, and the cDNA bore unique molecular identifiers. Each CDR3 protein is one row after TCRdb ran MiXCR on the 5' RACE reads. The sample records 500,000 to 600,000 distinct CDR3 sequences, roughly 21% being singletons. This clonotype was seen at least ten times. The antigen remains unidentified. V lost 3 bases to trimming and J lost 4 bases, with 6 bases between them. Germline V gives CDR1 SGHVS, CDR2 FQNEAQ. This CDR3 has 13 residues. Another study also made use of these data, one on T cells expressing NK-cell markers.

This rearrangement joins TRBV7-8 to TRBJ1-4; no firm D call. The specimen was CD4+ T cells sorted from blood. The source is a woman aged 18-29 years in good health. The CDR3 DNA follows: TGTGCCAGCAGCTTGGGGTATAATGAAAAACTGTTTTTT. This gives the protein CASSLGYNEKLFF.